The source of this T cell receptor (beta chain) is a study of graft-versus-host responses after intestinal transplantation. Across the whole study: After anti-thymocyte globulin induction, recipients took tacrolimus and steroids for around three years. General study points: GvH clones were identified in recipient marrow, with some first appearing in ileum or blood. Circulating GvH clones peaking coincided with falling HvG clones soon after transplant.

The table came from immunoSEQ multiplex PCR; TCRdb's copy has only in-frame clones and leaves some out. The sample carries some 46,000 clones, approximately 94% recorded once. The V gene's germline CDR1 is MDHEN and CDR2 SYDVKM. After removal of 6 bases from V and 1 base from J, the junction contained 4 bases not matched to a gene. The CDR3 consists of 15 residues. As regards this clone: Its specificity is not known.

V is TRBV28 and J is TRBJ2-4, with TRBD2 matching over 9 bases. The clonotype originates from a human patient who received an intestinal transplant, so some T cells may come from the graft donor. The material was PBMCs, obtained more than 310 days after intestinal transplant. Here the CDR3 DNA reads TGTGCCAGCAGACCCGCGGGGGGGGCCAAAAACATTCAGTACTTC. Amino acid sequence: CASRPAGGAKNIQYF.